This T cell receptor (beta chain) stems from a study of tissue T cells after allogeneic stem cell transplantation. Profiled with immunoSEQ multiplex PCR; TCRdb holds only in-frame clones, not every one. In the table there are about 43,000 clones, roughly 89% of which are singletons. With 3 bases clipped from V and 1 base from J, the junction kept 9 bases outside the gene matches. Germline CDR1 is LNHDA and CDR2 is SQIVND (reference sequence). There are 17 residues in the CDR3. The material was blood, obtained before transplantation. This TCR was sampled from a woman aged 35-75 years who later had graft-versus-host disease after an allogeneic stem cell transplant. V and J are TRBV19 and TRBJ1-2; 9 bases fit TRBD1. In DNA form, the CDR3 reads TGTGCCAGTAGTATGATAGGGACAGGGATCGTTAACTATGGCTACACCTTC. This gives the protein CASSMIGTGIVNYGYTF.